This T cell receptor (beta chain) was identified during a study of blood T cell repertoires in COVID-19. Study details: PBMCs, B-cell-depleted T cells, or T cells were the source of the cDNA or gDNA that made up the material.

The germline V and J ends were trimmed by 1 base and 1 base, with 7 bases remaining between them. Germline lookup yields CDR1 SGHRS and CDR2 YFSETQ. The CDR3 contains 14 residues. Here immunoSEQ multiplex PCR was the method, and the copy in TCRdb shows in-frame clones only, minus some. The sample holds 140,000 or so clones, approximately 85% seen once. Input material: PBMCs or T cells enriched from blood (not recorded which). The gene calls are TRBV5-1 and TRBJ2-3; D uncertain. The receptor was derived from a woman aged 50 to 65 with acute COVID-19. The CDR3 region has the DNA TGCGCCAGCAGCTTGCTCGTCGGCACAGATACGCAGTATTTT. As protein: CASSLLVGTDTQYF.